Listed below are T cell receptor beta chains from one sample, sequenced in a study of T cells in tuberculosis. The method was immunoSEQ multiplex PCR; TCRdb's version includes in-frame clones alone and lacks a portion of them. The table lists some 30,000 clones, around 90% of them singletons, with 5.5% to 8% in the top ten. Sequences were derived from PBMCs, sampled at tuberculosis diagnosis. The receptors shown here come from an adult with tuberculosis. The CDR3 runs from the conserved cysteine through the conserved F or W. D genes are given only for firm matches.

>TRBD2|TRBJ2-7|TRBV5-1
TGCGCCAGCAGCTTGGCCGGACTAGCGGGTGTTATCTACGAGCAGTACTTC
CASSLAGLAGVIYEQYF
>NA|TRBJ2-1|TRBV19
TGTGCCAGTAGTATAGCGTCGACACCCTACAATGAGCAGTTCTTC
CASSIASTPYNEQFF
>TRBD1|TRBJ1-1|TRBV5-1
TGCGCCAGCACACGGACAGGCGGAAACACTGAAGCTTTCTTT
CASTRTGGNTEAFF
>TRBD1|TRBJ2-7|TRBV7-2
TGTCGAGGGGGCTACTACGAGCAGTACTTC
CRGGYYEQYF
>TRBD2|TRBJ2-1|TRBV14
TGTGCCAGCAGTGGGGGGGTGTACAATGAGCAGTTCTTC
CASSGGVYNEQFF
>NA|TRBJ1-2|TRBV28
TGTGCCAGCAGTTTATCTTCCAGACCCGGGGACTATGGCTACACCTTC
CASSLSSRPGDYGYTF
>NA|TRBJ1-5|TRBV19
TGTGCCAGTAGTATAGTCCTTGGGCAGAATAGCAATCAGCCCCAGCATTTT
CASSIVLGQNSNQPQHF
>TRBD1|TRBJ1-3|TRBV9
TGTGCCAGCAGCCAAACCGGGACAGGGGCTGGAAACACCATATATTTT
CASSQTGTGAGNTIYF
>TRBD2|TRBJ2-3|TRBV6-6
TGTGCCAGCAGTGCCCTAGCGGGAGCCGTAGATACGCAGTATTTT
CASSALAGAVDTQYF
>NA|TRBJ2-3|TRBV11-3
TGTGCCAGCAGCTTAGGCAGGGGACCTGACCTCACAGATACGCAGTATTTT
CASSLGRGPDLTDTQYF
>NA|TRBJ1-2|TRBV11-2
TGTGCCAGCAGCTCCCAGGGCTATGGCTACACCTTC
CASSSQGYGYTF
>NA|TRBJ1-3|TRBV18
TGTGCCAGCTCACCCAGGGCTGGAAACACCATATATTTT
CASSPRAGNTIYF